These 28 T cell receptor beta chains originate from one sample sequenced in a study of graft-versus-host responses after intestinal transplantation. Repertoires were generated with immunoSEQ multiplex PCR, while TCRdb's copy carries only in-frame clones and drops some. The sample lists tens of thousands of clones; around nine tenths were seen once. Antigens of these TCRs are unknown. The sequencing used unstimulated CD4+ T cells sorted from spleen or lymph node cells, collected before transplant. Source of these receptors: a human donor who was the organ donor for an intestinal transplant.

This chain links TRBV9 with TRBJ2-2; either TRBD1 or TRBD2 may supply D (5 bases each). This CDR3 is 17 amino acids long. Germline CDR1 SGDLS, CDR2 YYNGEE. With 3 bases removed from V and 2 bases from J, the gap between germline ends came to 17 bases. CDR3: CASSAPRGSLNTGELFF. CDR3 in DNA: TGTGCCAGCAGCGCCCCGAGGGGCTCCCTTAACACCGGGGAGCTGTTTTTT.

In the case of this clone: Other DNA sequences in the sample encode the same CDR3. The gene calls are TRBV19 and TRBJ2-7; TRBD2 matches 10 bases. The germline CDR1 and CDR2 sequences are LNHDA and SQIVND (reference sequence). The CDR3 extends over 14 amino acids. J was trimmed by 1 base and V by 4 bases; bases with no gene match: 1. In DNA form, the CDR3 reads TGTGCCAGTAGTACTAGCGGGAGTTCCTACGAGCAGTACTTC. Its translation is CASSTSGSSYEQYF. The full variable domain, completed using reference TRBV19 and TRBJ2-7, is DGGITQSPKYLFRKEGQNVTLSCEQNLNHDAMYWYRQDPGQGLRLIYYSQIVNDFQKGDIAEGYSVSREKKESFPLTVTSAQKNPTAFYLCASSTSGSSYEQYFGPGTRLTVT.

This chain links TRBV29-1 with TRBJ2-1, with D perhaps given as TRBD1 or TRBD2 (5 bases each). The V end was cut by 4 bases, the J end by 3 bases, with 22 bases between. The CDR3 runs 17 residues. Germline V gives CDR1 SQVTM, CDR2 ANQGSEA. CDR3 sequence (DNA): TGCAGCGTTGTGAGGTTTGGGGGAAGATATAACTACAATGAGCAGTTCTTC. Translated: CSVVRFGGRYNYNEQFF.

The genes are TRBV25-1 and TRBJ1-2; no firm D call. CDR3 size: 12 residues. Germline V lookup: CDR1 MGHDK, CDR2 SYGVNS. Trimming pared 2 bases from V and 5 bases from J, leaving 6 bases between. The CDR3 sequence: CASSEAGYGYTF. The DNA of the CDR3 is TGTGCCAGCAGTGAAGCGGGGTATGGCTACACCTTC.

The J gene is TRBJ1-1, the V gene TRBV6-1, with D possibly matching TRBD1 (6 bases). CDR1 is MNHNS, CDR2 SASEGT, per germline. With 7 bases removed from V and 3 bases from J, the gap between germline ends came to 18 bases. The CDR3 loop spans 15 amino acids. In nucleotides, the CDR3 is TGTGCCAGCACGGGGGCTTGGGGGGCGGACACTGAAGCTTTCTTT. Amino acid sequence: CASTGAWGADTEAFF.

The J gene is TRBJ1-5, the V gene TRBV6-1, with D perhaps matching TRBD1 (6 bases). CDR1 is MNHNS and CDR2 is SASEGT in the germline V gene. With 8 bases removed from V and 1 base from J, the gap between germline ends came to 15 bases. The CDR3 has 15 residues. The CDR3 is CASCLQGLSNQPQHF. CDR3 DNA sequence: TGTGCCAGCTGCCTACAGGGATTGAGCAATCAGCCCCAGCATTTT.

The chain couples TRBV11-2 to TRBJ2-3; TRBD2 aligns across 9 bases. The V gene end was trimmed by 1 base and the J gene end by 3 bases; junction bases not matched to a gene: 11. This CDR3 has 18 residues. Per the germline V gene, CDR1 is SGHAT and CDR2 is FQNNGV. Written as DNA, the CDR3 is TGTGCCAGCAGCTTAGTTGGTAGCGGGAGAGGCAAAACAGATACGCAGTATTTT. Translated, it gives CASSLVGSGRGKTDTQYF.

The chain employs TRBV6-6 and TRBJ2-4; no reliable D call. The CDR3 runs to 13 residues. The germline V gene encodes CDR1 MNHNY and CDR2 SVGAGI (reference sequence). The V gene lost 2 bases and the J gene lost 6 bases, with 8 bases spanning the gap. The CDR3 loop reads CASSYIGGNIQYF. In DNA form, the CDR3 reads TGTGCCAGCAGTTACATCGGCGGAAACATTCAGTACTTC.

V usage is TRBV30 and J usage is TRBJ1-5, with TRBD1 matching over 9 bases. V dropped 3 bases and J dropped 4; count of bases not matched to a gene: 1. CDR3 length: 13 amino acids. The germline V gene has CDR1 GTSNPN and CDR2 SVGIG (reference sequence). CDR3 nucleotides: TGTGCCTGGAGGGACAGGGGTAATCAGCCCCAGCATTTT. Its protein product is CAWRDRGNQPQHF.

The rearrangement links TRBV28 to TRBJ2-7; 10 positions agree with TRBD1. This CDR3 has 14 residues. Germline V gives CDR1 MDHEN, CDR2 SYDVKM. Losses at the gene ends were 6 bases for V and 3 bases for J; bases not matched to a gene: 5. The CDR3 protein is CASSRQGAFYEQYF. The CDR3 DNA is TGTGCCAGCAGCAGACAGGGGGCCTTCTACGAGCAGTACTTC.

The V and J genes are TRBV5-1 and TRBJ1-4; 8 nucleotides align to TRBD1. With V trimmed by 0 bases and J by 9 bases, 7 bases remained unmatched. Per the germline V gene, CDR1 is SGHRS and CDR2 is YFSETQ. The CDR3 has 15 residues. The CDR3 reads CASSLGGQADKKLFF. In DNA, the CDR3 is TGCGCCAGCAGCTTGGGGGGACAGGCAGATAAAAAACTGTTTTTT.

The chain is built from TRBV2 and TRBJ2-1; 15 nucleotides agree with TRBD2. V shed 6 bases, J shed 1 base, and the junction held 1 base outside the gene matches. Germline V gene lookup returns CDR1 SNHLY and CDR2 FYNNEI. CDR3 size: 16 residues. The chain's CDR3 is CASRGTSGRSYNEQFF. The CDR3 nucleotides read TGTGCCAGCAGGGGGACTAGCGGGAGGTCCTACAATGAGCAGTTCTTC.

The chain joins TRBV27 to TRBJ1-2, with a possible D match to TRBD1 (5 bases). The length of the CDR3 is 13 residues. V dropped 3 bases and J dropped 0 bases, with 5 bases sitting between them. Germline V gives CDR1 MNHEY, CDR2 SMNVEV (reference sequence). CDR3 protein: CASSFRANYGYTF. The CDR3 coding sequence is TGTGCCAGCAGTTTCAGGGCTAACTATGGCTACACCTTC.

The chain uses TRBV5-1 and TRBJ2-7; 9 bases fit TRBD2. The CDR3 consists of 15 residues. V shed 1 base, J shed 1 base, and the junction held 3 bases outside the gene matches. Germline CDR1 is SGHRS and CDR2 is YFSETQ. CDR3 protein: CASSLTREGSYEQYF. The CDR3 region has the DNA TGCGCCAGCAGCTTGACGCGGGAGGGTTCCTACGAGCAGTACTTC.

The chain uses TRBV6-5 and TRBJ2-7; D remains ambiguous. This CDR3 comprises 13 residues. Looked up from germline, CDR1 is MNHEY and CDR2 is SVGAGI. Trimming removed 1 base from V and 4 bases from J, with 8 bases in between. The CDR3 bases are TGTGCCAGCAGTTACTTCCGTAGGTACGAGCAGTACTTC. Its protein product is CASSYFRRYEQYF.

V is TRBV7-3 and J is TRBJ2-5, with 9 positions matching TRBD2. V gave up 0 bases and J gave up 5 bases; unmatched junction bases: 4. Germline V lookup: CDR1 SGHTA, CDR2 FQGTGA. The CDR3 has 15 residues. The CDR3 nucleotides read TGTGCCAGCAGCTTAACGGGACTAGCTCGGGAGACCCAGTACTTC. Protein: CASSLTGLARETQYF.

The V and J genes are TRBV7-2 and TRBJ1-1; D not certain. The germline CDR1 and CDR2 sequences are SGHTA and FQGNSA. CDR3 length equals 14 residues. The V gene lost 2 bases and the J gene lost 4 bases, with 11 bases spanning the gap. The CDR3 sequence is CASSLYRLSTEAFF. The CDR3 bases are TGTGCCAGCAGCTTATATCGGTTGTCCACTGAAGCTTTCTTT.

V usage is TRBV7-2 and J usage is TRBJ2-3, with 9 bases fitting TRBD2. With 1 base clipped from V and 4 bases from J, the junction kept 3 bases outside the gene matches. The CDR3 has 15 residues. CDR1 is SGHTA, CDR2 FQGNSA, per germline. The CDR3 DNA reads TGTGCCAGCAGCTTAGGTGGCGGGAGGGCAGATACGCAGTATTTT. As protein: CASSLGGGRADTQYF.

The genes are TRBV11-1 and TRBJ1-2; D not certain. This CDR3 is built from 12 residues. The V and J ends lost 1 base and 8 bases respectively, with 8 bases between them. Per germline, CDR1 SGHAT and CDR2 FQDESV (reference sequence). The CDR3 nucleotides are TGTGCCAGCAGCTTAGGAGGGTGGGGCTACACCTTC. Residues: CASSLGGWGYTF.

The chain carries TRBV7-2 and TRBJ1-2, with 8 bases matching TRBD1. The CDR3 is made up of 16 amino acids. V trimming: 5 bases; J trimming: 0 bases; junction bases outside the gene matches: 8. Germline CDR1 is SGHTA and CDR2 is FQGNSA. The CDR3: CASSPWTGKSNYGYTF. The CDR3 coding sequence is TGTGCCAGCAGCCCCTGGACAGGGAAATCTAACTATGGCTACACCTTC.

V gene TRBV7-2 combines with J gene TRBJ2-1; a weak D match, TRBD1 (5 bases). The germline gives CDR1 SGHTA, CDR2 FQGNSA. V was cut by 5 bases and J by 6 bases, with 11 bases left in between. CDR3 length: 13 amino acids. CDR3: CASSDQGFNEQFF. CDR3 bases: TGTGCCAGCAGCGACCAGGGTTTCAATGAGCAGTTCTTC.

This sequence joins TRBV28 and TRBJ2-2; a possible D gene is TRBD2 (6 bases). V was trimmed by 6 bases and J by 2 bases, leaving 19 bases between them. Germline V gene lookup returns CDR1 MDHEN and CDR2 SYDVKM. This CDR3 spans 17 amino acids. The DNA of the CDR3 is TGTGCCAGCAGACGACTAGATTCCCCGATAAACACCGGGGAGCTGTTTTTT. It is translated as CASRRLDSPINTGELFF.

The V gene is TRBV13, the J gene TRBJ2-2, with D possibly matching TRBD2 (6 bases). In germline, CDR1 is PRHDT, CDR2 FYEKMQ (reference sequence). The length of the CDR3 is 15 residues. Trimming pared 0 bases from V and 6 bases from J, leaving 11 bases between. CDR3 coding DNA: TGTGCCAGCAGCTTAGGGCGGTGGGGGGCCGGGGAGCTGTTTTTT. It translates to CASSLGRWGAGELFF.

J is TRBJ2-2 and V is TRBV5-5; TRBD2 matches 8 bases. CDR3 length equals 16 residues. Germline CDR1 SGHKS, CDR2 YYEKEE (reference sequence). The J segment lost 1 base and the V segment lost 3 bases, leaving 5 bases of the junction unmatched. The DNA of the CDR3 is TGTGCCAGCAGCTCGCGGACTAGCTTGAACACCGGGGAGCTGTTTTTT. Encoded protein: CASSSRTSLNTGELFF.

Comment on this clone: Within the sample, other DNA sequences also encode this same CDR3. The chain employs TRBV28 and TRBJ2-7; D is uncertain. The CDR3 runs 11 residues. Germline V gene lookup returns CDR1 MDHEN and CDR2 SYDVKM. Trimming took 6 bases from V and 4 from J, leaving 7 bases between them. CDR3 loop: CASSLRYEQYF. The CDR3 DNA is TGTGCCAGCAGCCTACGGTACGAGCAGTACTTC.

The genes are TRBV28 and TRBJ2-1; 10 bases fit TRBD1. Germline V gene lookup returns CDR1 MDHEN and CDR2 SYDVKM. This CDR3 contains 21 residues. Losses at the gene ends were 3 bases for V and 0 bases for J; bases not matched to a gene: 17. Here the CDR3 DNA reads TGTGCCAGCAGTTTTAGTGTTTGGGGGACAGGGGCCGCGAGCTCCTACAATGAGCAGTTCTTC. It codes for CASSFSVWGTGAASSYNEQFF.

V gene TRBV19 combines with J gene TRBJ2-3; D call uncertain. V lost 4 bases, J lost 9 bases, and 14 bases lay in between. The CDR3 contains 13 residues. The germline CDR1 and CDR2 sequences are LNHDA and SQIVND (reference sequence). The CDR3 DNA is TGTGCCAGTAGTACCTCGTCCGGCTGGACGCAGTATTTT. Protein: CASSTSSGWTQYF.

The chain links TRBV6-1 to TRBJ2-3; 9 bases fit TRBD1. CDR1 is MNHNS, CDR2 SASEGT, per germline. This CDR3 is built from 13 residues. The junction had 4 bases not matched to a gene; V was cut back by 6 bases and J by 6 bases. DNA of the CDR3: TGTGCCAGCAGGGGACAGGGACGGGATACGCAGTATTTT. Residues: CASRGQGRDTQYF.